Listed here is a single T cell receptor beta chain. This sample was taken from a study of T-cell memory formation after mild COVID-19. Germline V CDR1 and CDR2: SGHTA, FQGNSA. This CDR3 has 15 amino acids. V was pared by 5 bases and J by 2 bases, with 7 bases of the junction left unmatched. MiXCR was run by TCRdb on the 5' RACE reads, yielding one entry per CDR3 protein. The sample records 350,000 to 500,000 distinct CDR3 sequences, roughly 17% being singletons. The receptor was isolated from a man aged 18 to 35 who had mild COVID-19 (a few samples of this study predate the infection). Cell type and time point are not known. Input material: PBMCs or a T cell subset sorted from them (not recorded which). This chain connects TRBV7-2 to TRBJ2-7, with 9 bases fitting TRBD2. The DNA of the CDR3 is TGTGCCAGCAGCAAGGGACTAGCTGTGGCCTACGAGCAGTACGTC. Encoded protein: CASSKGLAVAYEQYV.